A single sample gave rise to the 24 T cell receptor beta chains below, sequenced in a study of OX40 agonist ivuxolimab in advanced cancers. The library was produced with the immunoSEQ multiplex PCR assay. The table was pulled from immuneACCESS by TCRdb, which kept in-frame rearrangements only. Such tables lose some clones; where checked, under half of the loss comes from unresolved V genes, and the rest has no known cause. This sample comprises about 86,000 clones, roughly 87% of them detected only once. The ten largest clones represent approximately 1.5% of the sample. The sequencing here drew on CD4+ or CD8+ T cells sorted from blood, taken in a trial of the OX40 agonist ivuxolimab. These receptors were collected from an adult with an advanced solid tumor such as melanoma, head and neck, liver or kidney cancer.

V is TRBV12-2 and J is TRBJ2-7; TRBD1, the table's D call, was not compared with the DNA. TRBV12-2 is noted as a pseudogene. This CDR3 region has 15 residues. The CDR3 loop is CASRLDPGIPYEQYF. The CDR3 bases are TGTGCAAGTCGCTTAGATCCAGGGATCCCCTACGAGCAGTACTTC.

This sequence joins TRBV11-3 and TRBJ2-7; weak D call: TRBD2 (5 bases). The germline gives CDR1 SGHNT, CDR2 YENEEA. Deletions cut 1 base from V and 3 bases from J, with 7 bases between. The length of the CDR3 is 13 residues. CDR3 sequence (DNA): TGTGCCAGCAGCTTAGGCGGAGGCTACGAGCAGTACTTC. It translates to CASSLGGGYEQYF. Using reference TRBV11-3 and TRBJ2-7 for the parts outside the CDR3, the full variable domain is EAGVVQSPRYKIIEKKQPVAFWCNPISGHNTLYWYLQNLGQGPELLIRYENEEAVDDSQLPKDRFSAERLKGVDSTLKIQPAELGDSAVYLCASSLGGGYEQYFGPGTRLTVT.

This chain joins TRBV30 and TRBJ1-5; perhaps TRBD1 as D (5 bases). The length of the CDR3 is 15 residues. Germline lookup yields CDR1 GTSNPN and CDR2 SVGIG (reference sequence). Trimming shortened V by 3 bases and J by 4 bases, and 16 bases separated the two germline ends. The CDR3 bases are TGTGCCTGGAGCCGTCCGGGACGTACAAATCAGCCCCAGCATTTT. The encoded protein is CAWSRPGRTNQPQHF. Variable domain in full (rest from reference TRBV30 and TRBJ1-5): SQTIHQWPATLVQPVGSPLSLECTVEGTSNPNLYWYRQAAGRGLQLLFYSVGIGQISSEVPQNLSASRPQDRQFILSSKKLLLSDSGFYLCAWSRPGRTNQPQHFGDGTRLSIL.

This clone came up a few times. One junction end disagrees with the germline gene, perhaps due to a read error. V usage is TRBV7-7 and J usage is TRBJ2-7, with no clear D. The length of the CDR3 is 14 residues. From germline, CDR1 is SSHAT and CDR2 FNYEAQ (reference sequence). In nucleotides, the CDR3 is TGTGCTAGCAGCCCCCTCGGCGGCTCCTACGAGCAGTACTTC. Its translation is CASSPLGGSYEQYF.

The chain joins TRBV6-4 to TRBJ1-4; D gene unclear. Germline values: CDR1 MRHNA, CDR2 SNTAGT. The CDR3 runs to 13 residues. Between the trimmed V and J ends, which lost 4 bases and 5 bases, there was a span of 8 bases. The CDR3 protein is CASSVDLNEKLFF. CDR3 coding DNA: TGTGCCAGCAGTGTTGACTTAAATGAAAAACTGTTTTTT.

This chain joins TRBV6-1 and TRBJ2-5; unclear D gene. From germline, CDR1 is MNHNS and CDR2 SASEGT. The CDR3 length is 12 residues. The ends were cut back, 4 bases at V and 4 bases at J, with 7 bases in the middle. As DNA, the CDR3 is TGTGCCAGCAGTGGAAACCTAGAGACCCAGTACTTC. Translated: CASSGNLETQYF.

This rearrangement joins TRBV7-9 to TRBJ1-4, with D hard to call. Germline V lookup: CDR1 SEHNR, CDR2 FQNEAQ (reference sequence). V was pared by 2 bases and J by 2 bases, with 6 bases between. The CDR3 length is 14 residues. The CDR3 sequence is CASSLPYTNEKLFF. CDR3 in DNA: TGTGCCAGCAGCTTACCCTATACTAATGAAAAACTGTTTTTT.

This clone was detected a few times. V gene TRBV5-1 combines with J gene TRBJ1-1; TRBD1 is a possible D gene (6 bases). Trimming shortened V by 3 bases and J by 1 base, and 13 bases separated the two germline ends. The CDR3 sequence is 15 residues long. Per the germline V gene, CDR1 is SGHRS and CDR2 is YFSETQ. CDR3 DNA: TGCGCCAGCAGCTCGCTACAGGGTTGGAACACTGAAGCTTTCTTT. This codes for CASSSLQGWNTEAFF.

The CDR3 protein is CASSKRQDPYEQYF. The CDR3 DNA follows: TGCGCCAGCAGCAAACGACAGGACCCCTACGAGCAGTACTTC. The V call is TRBV5-1, the J call TRBJ2-7; a weak D match, TRBD1 (6 bases). The CDR3 is made up of 14 amino acids. With 4 bases removed from V and 2 bases from J, the gap between germline ends came to 13 bases. Germline CDR1 and CDR2: SGHRS and YFSETQ.

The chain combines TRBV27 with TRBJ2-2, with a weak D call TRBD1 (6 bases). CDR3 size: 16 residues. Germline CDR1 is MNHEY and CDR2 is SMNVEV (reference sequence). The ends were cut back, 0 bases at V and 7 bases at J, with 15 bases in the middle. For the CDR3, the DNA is TGTGCCAGCAGTTTATCAGGCAGGGGTGTTCACGGGGAGCTGTTTTTT. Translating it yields CASSLSGRGVHGELFF.

The CDR3 sequence is CASSDPGQANYGYTF. CDR3 coding DNA: TGCGCCAGCAGCGATCCGGGACAGGCTAACTATGGCTACACCTTC. V gene TRBV4-1 combines with J gene TRBJ1-2, with TRBD1 matching over 8 bases. The CDR3 runs to 15 residues. Germline CDR1 and CDR2: MGHRA and YSYEKL. Germline trimming cut 5 bases from V and 0 bases from J; bases unmatched to any gene: 5.

CDR3 region: CASSLSLGGNTEAFF. The CDR3 nucleotides are TGTGCCAGCAGCTTGTCGTTGGGAGGGAACACTGAAGCTTTCTTT. The chain employs TRBV5-4 and TRBJ1-1; D ambiguous. The CDR3 extends over 15 amino acids. Germline lookup yields CDR1 SGHNT and CDR2 YYREEE (reference sequence). Trimming took 1 base from V and 1 from J, leaving 11 bases between them.

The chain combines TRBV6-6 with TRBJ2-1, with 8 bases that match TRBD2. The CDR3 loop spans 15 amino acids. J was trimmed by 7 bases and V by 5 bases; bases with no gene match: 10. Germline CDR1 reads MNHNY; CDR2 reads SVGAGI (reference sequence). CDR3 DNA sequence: TGTGCCAGCAGTCCCGGGACTAGGAGGGGGAATGAGCAGTTCTTC. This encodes CASSPGTRRGNEQFF.

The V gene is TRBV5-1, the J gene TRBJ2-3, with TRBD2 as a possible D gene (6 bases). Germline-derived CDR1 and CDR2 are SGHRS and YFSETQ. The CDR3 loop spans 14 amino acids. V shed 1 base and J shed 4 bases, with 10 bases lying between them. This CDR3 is CASSLSLAADTQYF. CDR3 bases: TGCGCCAGCAGCTTGTCACTAGCAGCAGATACGCAGTATTTT.

The CDR3 sequence is CASSEGQITNEKLFF. The CDR3 coding sequence is TGTGCCAGCAGCGAGGGACAGATCACTAATGAAAAACTGTTTTTT. This chain links TRBV5-4 with TRBJ1-4, with 7 bases fitting TRBD1. Germline CDR1 is SGHNT and CDR2 is YYREEE (reference sequence). V lost 4 bases to trimming and J lost 2 bases; unmatched junction nucleotides: 5. The CDR3 runs to 15 residues.

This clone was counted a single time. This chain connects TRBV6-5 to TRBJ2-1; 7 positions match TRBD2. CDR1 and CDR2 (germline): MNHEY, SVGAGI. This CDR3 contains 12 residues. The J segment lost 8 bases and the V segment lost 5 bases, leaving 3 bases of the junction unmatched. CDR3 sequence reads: CASSPGGHEQFF. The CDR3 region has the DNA TGTGCCAGCAGTCCGGGGGGTCATGAGCAGTTCTTC.

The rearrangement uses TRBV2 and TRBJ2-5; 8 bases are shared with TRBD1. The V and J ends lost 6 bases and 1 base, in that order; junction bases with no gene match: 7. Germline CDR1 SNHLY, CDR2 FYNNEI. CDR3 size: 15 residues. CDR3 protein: CASRRTGIPQETQYF. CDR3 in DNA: TGTGCCAGCAGGAGGACAGGGATCCCCCAAGAGACCCAGTACTTC.

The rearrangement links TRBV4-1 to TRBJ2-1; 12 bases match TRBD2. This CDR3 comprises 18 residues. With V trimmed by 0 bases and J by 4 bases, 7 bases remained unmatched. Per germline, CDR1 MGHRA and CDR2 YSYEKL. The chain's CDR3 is CASSQDFLTSGGYNEQFF. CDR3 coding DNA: TGCGCCAGCAGCCAAGACTTTTTAACTAGCGGGGGGTACAATGAGCAGTTCTTC.

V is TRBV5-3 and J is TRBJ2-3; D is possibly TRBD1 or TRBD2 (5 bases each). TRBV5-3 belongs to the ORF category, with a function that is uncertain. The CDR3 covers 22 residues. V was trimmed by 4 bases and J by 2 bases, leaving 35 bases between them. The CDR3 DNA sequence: TGTGCCAGAAGCCCTAGCCCGCATGACTGGGGGAATAGGGTATCATCCACAGATACGCAGTATTTT. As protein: CARSPSPHDWGNRVSSTDTQYF.

CDR3 nucleotides: TGCGCCAGCAGTTACAGGGTGAACTATGGCTACACCTTC. This codes for CASSYRVNYGYTF. This chain joins TRBV4-1 and TRBJ1-2; a possible D gene is TRBD1 (6 bases). Germline CDR1 reads MGHRA; CDR2 reads YSYEKL. V shed 6 bases and J shed 2 bases, with 10 bases lying between them. This CDR3 has 13 amino acids.

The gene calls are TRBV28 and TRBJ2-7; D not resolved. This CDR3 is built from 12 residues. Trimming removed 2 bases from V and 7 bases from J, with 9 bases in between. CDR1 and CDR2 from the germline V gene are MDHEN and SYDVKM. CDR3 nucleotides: TGTGCCAGCAGTTTACGGGTTGGGGAGCAGTACTTC. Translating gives CASSLRVGEQYF.

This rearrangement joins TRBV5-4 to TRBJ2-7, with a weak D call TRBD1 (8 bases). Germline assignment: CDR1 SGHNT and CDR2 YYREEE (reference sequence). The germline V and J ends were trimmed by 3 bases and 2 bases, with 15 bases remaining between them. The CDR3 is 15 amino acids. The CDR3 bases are TGTGCCAGCAGCTCAGGGGGCGGGGGCCCCTACGAGCAGTACTTC. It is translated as CASSSGGGGPYEQYF.

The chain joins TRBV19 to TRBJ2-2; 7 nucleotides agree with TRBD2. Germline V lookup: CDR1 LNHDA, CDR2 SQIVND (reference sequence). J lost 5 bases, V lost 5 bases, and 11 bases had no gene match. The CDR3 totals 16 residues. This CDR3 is CASSPSMGGGTGELFF. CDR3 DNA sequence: TGTGCCAGTAGTCCCTCTATGGGCGGGGGAACCGGGGAGCTGTTTTTT.

The CDR3, as DNA: TGTGCCAGCAGCCTTACAGTTAGTAATGGCTACACCTTC. This translates into CASSLTVSNGYTF. The chain joins TRBV5-4 to TRBJ1-2; D is unclear. CDR1 is SGHNT, CDR2 YYREEE, per germline (reference sequence). The CDR3 contains 13 residues. V lost 4 bases and J 6 bases, leaving 13 bases between the germline ends. The full variable domain, with the rest looked up from reference TRBV5-4 and TRBJ1-2, is ETGVTQSPTHLIKTRGQQVTLRCSSQSGHNTVSWYQQALGQGPQFIFQYYREEENGRGNFPPRFSGLQFPNYSSELNVNALELDDSALYLCASSLTVSNGYTFGSGTRLTVV.